The 20 T cell receptor beta chains below come from one sample, sequenced in a study of cytomegalovirus exposure and HLA in healthy donors. Use of 60 Vbeta and 13 Jbeta primers characterized the PCR. The data were produced by immunoSEQ multiplex PCR, yet TCRdb's version contains in-frame clones alone and is incomplete. The repertoire has about 150,000 clones, roughly three quarters of them found once; the top ten carry approximately 0.99%. The sample consisted of PBMCs. All receptors derive from a male donor in good health and CMV-seronegative.

A word on this clone: The junction does not match germline at one end; this may be a read error. The chain carries TRBV7-9 and TRBJ2-1; possibly TRBD1 for D (6 bases). CDR3 length equals 16 residues. Germline V gene lookup returns CDR1 SEHNR and CDR2 FQNEAQ (reference sequence). In DNA, the CDR3 is TGTTCCAGCAGCTCAAACAGGGTGAGCTCCTACAATGAGCAGTTCTTC. Protein: CSSSSNRVSSYNEQFF.

The rearrangement links TRBV21-1 to TRBJ2-3; TRBD1 was called by the table and not checked on the DNA. TRBV21-1 is flagged as a pseudogene. This CDR3 is built from 19 residues. For the CDR3, the DNA is TGTGCCAGCAGCAAATGTGGGATAGTGGGGACAGGGAGGCCAGATACGCAGTATTTT. Its protein is CASSKCGIVGTGRPDTQYF.

The rearrangement uses TRBV10-3 and TRBJ1-6, with 7 bases fitting TRBD1. The germline CDR1 and CDR2 sequences are ENHRY and SYGVKD. CDR3 length: 15 residues. Germline trimming cut 0 bases from V and 7 bases from J; bases unmatched to any gene: 3. This chain's CDR3 is CAISESDRDNSPLHF. DNA for the CDR3: TGTGCCATCAGTGAGTCCGACAGGGACAATTCACCCCTCCACTTT.

The rearrangement joins TRBV4-1 to TRBJ2-1; TRBD1 aligns across 8 bases. The germline V gene encodes CDR1 MGHRA and CDR2 YSYEKL. The length of the CDR3 is 17 residues. V lost 0 bases to trimming and J lost 7 bases; unmatched junction nucleotides: 11. CDR3 sequence reads: CASSQDRRTGTGNEQFF. Written as DNA, the CDR3 is TGCGCCAGCAGCCAAGATCGTCGGACAGGGACTGGGAATGAGCAGTTCTTC.

This clone was observed once. The V gene is TRBV11-1, the J gene TRBJ2-1, with TRBD2 matching over 10 bases. V was pared by 5 bases and J by 5 bases, with 9 bases of the junction left unmatched. The CDR3 length is 16 residues. From germline, CDR1 is SGHAT and CDR2 FQDESV (reference sequence). In DNA, the CDR3 is TGTGCCAGCAGCCATTACTTAGCGGGGGGTCACAATGAGCAGTTCTTC. This sequence encodes CASSHYLAGGHNEQFF. Full variable domain (remainder filled in from reference TRBV11-1 and TRBJ2-1): EAEVAQSPRYKITEKSQAVAFWCDPISGHATLYWYRQILGQGPELLVQFQDESVVDDSQLPKDRFSAERLKGVDSTLKIQPAELGDSAMYLCASSHYLAGGHNEQFFGPGTRLTVL.

The chain combines TRBV19 with TRBJ1-5; D call uncertain. This CDR3 has 14 amino acids. Germline CDR1 and CDR2: LNHDA and SQIVND (reference sequence). Between the trimmed V and J ends, which lost 3 bases and 1 base, there was a span of 7 bases. CDR3 sequence (DNA): TGTGCCAGTAGTATGGGCGCGAGCAATCAGCCCCAGCATTTT. Its protein product is CASSMGASNQPQHF.

As regards this clone: The junction differs from germline at one of its ends, possibly a read error. This same CDR3 is encoded by further DNA sequences in the sample. V usage is TRBV7-9 and J usage is TRBJ1-6; D not resolved. CDR3 length equals 15 residues. The germline CDR1 and CDR2 sequences are SEHNR and FQNEAQ (reference sequence). CDR3: CASSLVAAYNSPLHF. DNA for the CDR3: TGTGCCAGCAGCTTAGTGGCGGCCTATAATTCCCCCCTCCACTTT.

This clone has just one count. This sequence joins TRBV12-5 and TRBJ1-4, with D possibly matching TRBD1 (6 bases). The CDR3 consists of 13 residues. V lost 7 bases, J lost 5 bases, and 11 bases lay in between. The germline gives CDR1 LGHNT, CDR2 FRNRAP. CDR3 bases: TGTGCTAGTGAAAAACAGGGAAATGAAAAACTGTTTTTT. Translation gives CASEKQGNEKLFF.

Written as DNA, the CDR3 is TGCGCCAGCAGCCAACAGGGAAAGGTTGAAGCTTTCTTT. Its translation: CASSQQGKVEAFF. The V call is TRBV5-1, the J call TRBJ1-1; maybe TRBD1 (6 bases). The CDR3 extends over 13 amino acids. In germline, CDR1 is SGHRS, CDR2 YFSETQ. V dropped 4 bases and J dropped 7 bases, with 14 bases sitting between them.

J is TRBJ2-7 and V is TRBV25-1; 7 positions agree with TRBD1. Trimming took 1 base from V and 4 from J; bases not matched to a gene: 7. Germline V gene sequence: CDR1 MGHDK, CDR2 SYGVNS. The CDR3 loop spans 15 amino acids. CDR3 coding DNA: TGTGCCAGCAGTGAATCTAGGGTCAGGGGGTACGAGCAGTACTTC. It encodes CASSESRVRGYEQYF.

The chain has TRBV5-4 and TRBJ2-3, with D perhaps matching TRBD2 (6 bases). V shed 4 bases and J shed 2 bases, with 20 bases lying between them. CDR1 and CDR2 from the germline V gene are SGHNT and YYREEE (reference sequence). The CDR3 length is 17 residues. The CDR3 is CASSGDLAVDNTDTQYF. The CDR3 nucleotides read TGTGCCAGCAGCGGCGACTTAGCGGTGGATAACACAGATACGCAGTATTTT.

J is TRBJ1-6 and V is TRBV19; 12 bases are shared with TRBD1. The germline V gene encodes CDR1 LNHDA and CDR2 SQIVND (reference sequence). V shed 6 bases, J shed 9 bases, and the junction held 3 bases outside the gene matches. The length of the CDR3 is 14 residues. CDR3: CASRGQGAASPLHF. In DNA form, the CDR3 reads TGTGCCAGTAGGGGACAGGGGGCCGCTTCACCCCTCCACTTT.

The V gene is TRBV5-1, the J gene TRBJ2-1, with TRBD2 matching 9 bases. Germline V CDR1 and CDR2: SGHRS, YFSETQ. CDR3 length: 16 amino acids. Trimming took 0 bases from V and 5 from J; bases not matched to a gene: 6. The CDR3: CASSLAGIAGDNEQFF. The DNA for the CDR3 is TGCGCCAGCAGCTTGGCCGGGATAGCGGGGGACAATGAGCAGTTCTTC.

This chain links TRBV5-1 with TRBJ2-7; 9 positions agree with TRBD2. CDR1 and CDR2 (germline): SGHRS, YFSETQ. The V segment lost 0 bases and the J segment 0 bases; nucleotides outside the gene matches: 4. This CDR3 is 16 amino acids long. The CDR3 here is CASSLVTSGLSYEQYF. The CDR3 nucleotides read TGCGCCAGCAGCTTGGTGACTAGCGGCCTCTCCTACGAGCAGTACTTC.

The V gene is TRBV2, the J gene TRBJ2-7, with D unclear. The germline gives CDR1 SNHLY, CDR2 FYNNEI. Trimming took 10 bases from V and 3 from J, leaving 13 bases between them. This CDR3 comprises 12 residues. The chain's CDR3 is CATSTSLYEQYF. The DNA of the CDR3 is TGTGCCACCTCGACAAGTCTCTACGAGCAGTACTTC.

V usage is TRBV6-1 and J usage is TRBJ2-1; D is perhaps TRBD2 (6 bases). There are 13 residues in the CDR3. In germline, CDR1 is MNHNS, CDR2 SASEGT. V was clipped by 6 bases and J by 3 bases, with 9 bases between them. CDR3 in DNA: TGTGCCAGCAGGCGACTAGACTACAATGAGCAGTTCTTC. Residues: CASRRLDYNEQFF.

Worth noting for this clone: In the same sample, other DNA sequences code for this CDR3. This sequence joins TRBV20-1 and TRBJ1-1; perhaps TRBD1 as D (5 bases). With 6 bases removed from V and 4 bases from J, the gap between germline ends came to 9 bases. The germline CDR1 and CDR2 sequences are DFQATT and SNEGSKA (reference sequence). The CDR3 totals 11 residues. CDR3 sequence (DNA): TGCAGTGCCTCAGGGCCCACTGAAGCTTTCTTT. Translating gives CSASGPTEAFF.

The rearrangement joins TRBV6-5 to TRBJ1-2; TRBD1 matches at 10 bases. This CDR3 comprises 14 residues. Germline lookup yields CDR1 MNHEY and CDR2 SVGAGI. Trimming removed 5 bases from V and 8 bases from J; junction bases left unmatched: 8. The CDR3 sequence: CASSLGQGEQGYTF. The CDR3 DNA reads as TGTGCCAGCAGTCTAGGACAGGGGGAACAAGGCTACACCTTC.

V gene TRBV7-2 combines with J gene TRBJ2-5, with 8 bases matching TRBD1. Germline V gene sequence: CDR1 SGHTA, CDR2 FQGNSA. Germline trimming cut 0 bases from V and 2 bases from J; bases unmatched to any gene: 2. This CDR3 is 15 amino acids long. The CDR3 region is CASSLAGTGQETQYF. The DNA for the CDR3 is TGTGCCAGCAGCTTAGCCGGGACAGGACAAGAGACCCAGTACTTC.

The rearrangement joins TRBV7-9 to TRBJ2-3; 8 bases fit TRBD2. Germline loops: CDR1 SEHNR, CDR2 FQNEAQ (reference sequence). With V trimmed by 3 bases and J by 1 base, 6 bases remained unmatched. This CDR3 is built from 16 residues. CDR3 DNA: TGTGCCAGCAGCTTGAGCGGGGGCCTACGCACAGATACGCAGTATTTT. Its protein product is CASSLSGGLRTDTQYF.